This section outlines one T cell receptor beta chain sequence together with its context. These data originate in a study of T cell changes during pregnancy in multiple sclerosis. The length of the CDR3 is 11 residues. Deletions cut 3 bases from V and 6 bases from J, with 6 bases between. Germline loops: CDR1 DFQATT, CDR2 SNEGSKA (reference sequence). This table comes from immunoSEQ multiplex PCR, and its TCRdb copy is limited to in-frame clones, with some not included. The sample has tens of thousands of clones; about nine tenths are singletons. This chain joins TRBV20-1 and TRBJ2-1; D call uncertain. Sample: peripheral blood, taken after pregnancy. This clonotype was obtained from a female donor in good health, enrolled as a control in a pregnancy study. The CDR3, as DNA: TGCAGTGCTAGGGGCTTCAATGAGCAGTTCTTC. This encodes CSARGFNEQFF.